These T cell receptor beta chains were read from a single sample in a study of T cell repertoires in cytomegalovirus infection. TCRdb independently ran MiXCR on the reads; one entry per CDR3 protein. This repertoire shows roughly 250,000 distinct CDR3 sequences, roughly 22% found once; its top ten account for 15% to 20%. The specimen sequenced was CD8+ T cells from PBMCs. The receptors originated from a human donor in good health (CMV status not recorded). Some clones in this sample may be carry-over from other donors' samples. Both conserved end residues are part of each CDR3. D genes are given only for firm matches. Not all rows give a size; the values are once, few, many and, for expanded clones, a class.

V	length	J	D	size	CDR3	DNA
TRBV28	13	TRBJ1-1	-	-	CASSFVAPGEAFF	TGTGCCAGCAGTTTCGTGGCACCTGGAGAAGCTTTCTTT
TRBV4-1	16	TRBJ2-1	TRBD2	-	CASSQDLAGGSNEQFF	TGCGCCAGCAGCCAAGATCTAGCGGGGGGGTCCAATGAGCAGTTCTTC
TRBV28	20	TRBJ1-4	-	many	CASSLLGGLFSPTTNEKLFF	TGTGCCAGCAGTTTATTAGGTGGCCTCTTCTCCCCCACAACTAATGAAAAACTGTTTTTT
TRBV2	13	TRBJ1-2	TRBD1	few	CASSAGTATIYTF	TGTGCCAGCAGCGCCGGGACAGCCACCATCTACACCTTC
TRBV4-1	17	TRBJ2-1	TRBD2	-	CASSPRTSGGAENEQFF	TGCGCCAGCAGCCCCCGGACTAGCGGGGGGGCCGAAAATGAGCAGTTCTTC
TRBV28	16	TRBJ2-1	-	few	CASSRLGHETYNEQFF	TGTGCCAGCAGCCGATTGGGACACGAAACCTACAATGAGCAGTTCTTC
TRBV10-3	15	TRBJ1-3	-	many	CAISQKGLSGNTIYF	TGTGCCATCAGCCAGAAGGGCCTTTCTGGAAACACCATATATTTT
TRBV2	13	TRBJ1-5	-	few	CASSVWGGQPQHF	TGTGCCAGCAGCGTCTGGGGAGGTCAGCCCCAGCATTTT
TRBV6-5	16	TRBJ2-3	-	many	CATSLVGGPSTDTQYF	TGTGCCACCTCCCTAGTAGGGGGGCCTAGCACAGATACGCAGTATTTT
TRBV27	13	TRBJ2-7	-	-	CASSPTGNYEQYF	TGTGCCAGCAGTCCTACAGGGAACTACGAGCAGTACTTC
TRBV28	15	TRBJ2-5	-	-	CASAAPGGGQKTQYF	TGTGCCAGTGCCGCCCCAGGGGGGGGCCAAAAGACCCAGTACTTC
TRBV24-1	14	TRBJ2-1	-	-	CATSVAGLYNEQFF	TGTGCCACCAGTGTCGCGGGGCTCTACAATGAGCAGTTCTTC
TRBV20-1	15	TRBJ2-2	TRBD2	-	CSARASGGATGELFF	TGCAGTGCTAGAGCTAGCGGGGGGGCCACCGGGGAGCTGTTTTTT
TRBV28	15	TRBJ2-1	-	few	CASSLIPLSYNEQFF	TGTGCCAGCAGTCTTATCCCTCTCTCCTACAATGAGCAGTTCTTC
TRBV15	14	TRBJ2-2	-	-	CAIQDGPHTGELFF	TGTGCCATTCAGGACGGGCCCCACACCGGGGAGCTGTTTTTT
TRBV20-1	15	TRBJ2-1	TRBD1	-	CSARDGQGPYNEQFF	TGCAGTGCTAGAGATGGACAGGGGCCCTACAATGAGCAGTTCTTC
TRBV28	13	TRBJ2-3	-	medium-sized	CASSFYSTDTQYF	TGTGCCAGCAGTTTCTATAGCACAGATACGCAGTATTTT
TRBV4-1	14	TRBJ1-2	-	few	CASSPKQGVNGYTF	TGCGCCAGCAGCCCAAAGCAAGGGGTAAATGGCTACACCTTC
TRBV19	14	TRBJ2-7	TRBD2	-	CASSIGGGVYELYF	TGTGCCAGTAGTATCGGCGGGGGAGTTTACGAGCTGTACTTC
TRBV7-3	15	TRBJ2-1	TRBD1	few	CASSSTGTDYNEQFF	TGTGCCAGCAGCTCCACCGGGACAGATTACAATGAGCAGTTCTTC
TRBV7-6	15	TRBJ2-7	TRBD1	many	CASSLGTGPSYEQYF	TGTGCCAGCAGCTTAGGGACAGGTCCATCCTACGAGCAGTACTTC
TRBV12-3/TRBV12-4	13	TRBJ2-1	-	-	CASSPNGAGEQFF	TGTGCCAGCAGTCCAAATGGGGCAGGGGAGCAGTTCTTC
TRBV7-9	14	TRBJ2-5	TRBD2	-	CASYSSGGAETQYF	TGTGCCAGCTACTCTAGCGGGGGGGCTGAGACCCAGTACTTC
TRBV5-6	13	TRBJ1-2	TRBD1	few	CASSLPGGSDYTF	TGTGCCAGCAGCTTGCCAGGGGGGTCGGACTACACCTTC
TRBV20-1	16	TRBJ2-3	-	-	CSANHGRQAVRDTQYF	TGCAGTGCTAACCACGGACGACAAGCCGTGCGAGATACGCAGTATTTT
TRBV24-1	16	TRBJ2-3	-	-	CATSDSNRMDTDTQYF	TGTGCCACCAGTGATTCCAACAGGATGGACACAGATACGCAGTATTTT
TRBV19	17	TRBJ2-7	TRBD2	-	CASSTASGGPFSYEQYF	TGTGCCAGTAGTACGGCTAGCGGGGGGCCGTTTTCCTACGAGCAGTACTTC
TRBV11-3	17	TRBJ2-3	-	-	CASSSSPDREDSDTQYF	TGTGCCAGCAGTTCAAGCCCCGACAGGGAGGATTCAGATACGCAGTATTTT
TRBV7-6	16	TRBJ2-1	-	few	CASSSYEGTGADEQFF	TGTGCCAGCAGCTCGTACGAGGGAACGGGGGCCGATGAGCAGTTCTTC
TRBV7-9	14	TRBJ1-5	-	-	CASSLGRGDQPQHF	TGTGCCAGCAGCTTAGGCAGGGGCGATCAGCCCCAGCATTTT
TRBV6-1	14	TRBJ2-5	TRBD2	-	CAITGLAGPPIQYF	TGTGCCATCACCGGACTAGCGGGGCCTCCCATCCAGTACTTC
TRBV29-1	16	TRBJ1-2	TRBD1	few	CSVEPQGADRNYGYTF	TGCAGCGTTGAACCTCAGGGGGCGGATCGAAACTATGGCTACACCTTC
TRBV28	14	TRBJ2-2	-	few	CASRQGADTGELFF	TGTGCCAGCAGGCAGGGAGCGGACACCGGGGAGCTGTTTTTT
TRBV11-2	18	TRBJ2-7	TRBD1	few	CASSLITGGTGDRYEQYF	TGTGCCAGCAGCCTTATAACGGGCGGGACAGGGGATCGGTACGAGCAGTACTTC
TRBV19	13	TRBJ2-1	-	many	CASSSGPYNEQFF	TGTGCCAGTAGTTCCGGGCCTTACAATGAGCAGTTCTTC
TRBV20-1	12	TRBJ1-2	-	-	CSASRQGRGYTF	TGCAGTGCTAGCCGTCAGGGCCGAGGCTACACCTTC
TRBV7-2	12	TRBJ2-7	-	many	CASSLSSYEQYF	TGTGCCAGCAGCTTGAGCTCCTACGAGCAGTACTTC
TRBV2	14	TRBJ1-1	-	-	CASSEVSGATEAFF	TGTGCCAGCAGTGAAGTTTCAGGGGCCACTGAAGCTTTCTTT
TRBV12-3/TRBV12-4	16	TRBJ2-1	TRBD2	few	CASSPLGSGGDNEQFF	TGTGCCAGCAGTCCCCTTGGTAGCGGGGGCGACAATGAGCAGTTCTTC
TRBV7-9	14	TRBJ2-3	-	many	CASRRQPFTDTQYF	TGTGCCAGCAGACGACAGCCTTTCACAGATACGCAGTATTTT
TRBV12-3/TRBV12-4	14	TRBJ2-7	TRBD1	few	CASSSGDSNYEQYF	TGTGCCAGCAGTTCAGGGGACAGTAACTACGAGCAGTACTTC
TRBV7-9	12	TRBJ2-2	-	many	CASSPFTGELFF	TGTGCCAGCAGCCCATTCACCGGGGAGCTGTTTTTT
TRBV28	14	TRBJ2-7	-	-	CASSNPTAIYEQYF	TGTGCCAGCAGTAACCCGACAGCTATCTACGAGCAGTACTTC
TRBV14	15	TRBJ1-4	TRBD1	few	CASSQAGGTNEKLFF	TGTGCCAGCAGCCAAGCAGGGGGCACTAATGAAAAACTGTTTTTT
TRBV7-9	15	TRBJ2-7	-	few	CASSFPADALREQYF	TGTGCCAGCAGCTTCCCAGCGGACGCTTTGAGAGAGCAGTACTTC
TRBV5-5	15	TRBJ2-7	-	few	CASSLWAGSSYEQYF	TGTGCCAGCAGCCTGTGGGCAGGAAGCTCCTACGAGCAGTACTTC
TRBV28	14	TRBJ2-1	-	once	CASKRQSSYNEQFF	TGTGCCAGCAAAAGACAGAGCTCCTACAATGAGCAGTTCTTC
TRBV4-1	13	TRBJ2-3	TRBD1	few	CASSPGTVNTQYF	TGCGCCAGCAGCCCCGGGACAGTGAATACGCAGTATTTT